One and the same sample provided the 5 T cell receptor beta chains below, sequenced in a study of blood T cell repertoires in COVID-19. Using immunoSEQ multiplex PCR, the repertoire was profiled, and TCRdb retains in-frame clones only, with some absent. Seen here are approximately 160,000 clones, about 80% observed once, and the top ten hold about 7.7%. Sequencing was performed on PBMCs or T cells enriched from blood (not recorded which). The receptors were gathered from a man over 45 who had recovered from COVID-19.

The chain is built from TRBV18 and TRBJ1-3, with no clear D. The CDR3 sequence is 15 residues long. Trimming stripped 3 bases from V and 0 bases from J, with 9 bases between. Germline V CDR1 and CDR2: KGHSH, LQKENI. The CDR3 reads CASSPGFDSGNTIYF. DNA for the CDR3: TGTGCCAGCTCACCCGGGTTCGACTCTGGAAACACCATATATTTT. Combining the CDR3 with reference TRBV18 and TRBJ1-3 gives the whole variable domain NAGVMQNPRHLVRRRGQEARLRCSPMKGHSHVYWYRQLPEEGLKFMVYLQKENIIDESGMPKERFSAEFPKEGPSILRIQQVVRGDSAAYFCASSPGFDSGNTIYFGEGSWLTVV.

This CDR3 reads CASSPGQALSYEQYF. The CDR3, as DNA: TGCGCCAGCAGCCCAGGACAGGCCCTCTCCTACGAGCAGTACTTC. The chain recombines TRBV5-1 with TRBJ2-7; 7 nucleotides align to TRBD1. The CDR3 consists of 15 residues. CDR1 and CDR2 (germline): SGHRS, YFSETQ. V gave up 4 bases and J gave up 0 bases; unmatched junction bases: 7.

The CDR3 spells CASSPVPPSGGAYEQYF. The CDR3 nucleotides are TGTGCCAGCAGCCCGGTCCCACCTAGCGGGGGGGCCTACGAGCAGTACTTC. The chain combines TRBV5-4 with TRBJ2-7; TRBD2 agrees at 12 bases. Germline CDR1 reads SGHNT; CDR2 reads YYREEE (reference sequence). The CDR3 consists of 17 residues. V gave up 4 bases and J gave up 2 bases; unmatched junction bases: 10.

J is TRBJ2-1 and V is TRBV18; 10 bases are shared with TRBD2. The CDR3 spans 18 residues. Germline values: CDR1 KGHSH, CDR2 LQKENI. J gave up 5 bases and V 1 base, and 11 bases lay outside the gene matches. CDR3 sequence: CASSPRGTSSGGNNEQFF. The CDR3 region has the DNA TGTGCCAGCTCACCACGCGGGACAAGTAGCGGGGGGAACAATGAGCAGTTCTTC.

The rearrangement links TRBV2 to TRBJ2-6; no firm D call. The CDR3 is 14 residues long. Germline assignment: CDR1 SNHLY and CDR2 FYNNEI. The germline V and J ends were trimmed by 4 bases and 1 base, with 5 bases remaining between them. The CDR3 protein is CASSVLSGANVLTF. The DNA of the CDR3 is TGTGCCAGCAGTGTCCTGTCTGGGGCCAACGTCCTGACTTTC. Variable domain in full (rest from reference TRBV2 and TRBJ2-6): EPEVTQTPSHQVTQMGQEVILRCVPISNHLYFYWYRQILGQKVEFLVSFYNNEISEKSEIFDDQFSVERPDGSNFTLKIRSTKLEDSAMYFCASSVLSGANVLTFGAGSRLTVL.